This T cell receptor (beta chain) was found in a study of blood T cell repertoires in COVID-19. Study background: Some COVID-19 samples were acute and others convalescent; all came from the United States, Italy and Spain. From T cells, B-cell-depleted T cells, or PBMCs came the material, which was cDNA or gDNA.

Per the original methods: Using reference gene primer amplification, nucleated cell counts were estimated. Produced via immunoSEQ multiplex PCR; TCRdb's table is partial and in-frame only. D and trimming were read from the DNA, whereas the V and J calls and clone size are those reported in that table. The sample lists about 180,000 clones; approximately 86% were seen once. Enrolment of Seattle patients took place during active infection, and they were followed longitudinally. CDR1 is SGHRS and CDR2 is YFSETQ in the germline V gene. The CDR3 has 15 amino acids. V was clipped by 3 bases and J by 3 bases; unmatched bases: 7.

Sequenced sample: peripheral blood. This TCR derives from a man aged 55 to 69 with COVID-19, enrolled during active disease. V usage is TRBV5-1 and J usage is TRBJ2-7; 9 bases agree with TRBD1. The DNA of the CDR3 is TGCGCCAGCAGCTCGGGACAGGGTATAGGCTACGAGCAGTACTTC. It codes for CASSSGQGIGYEQYF. The full variable domain, rest sourced from reference TRBV5-1 and TRBJ2-7, is KAGVTQTPRYLIKTRGQQVTLSCSPISGHRSVSWYQQTPGQGLQFLFEYFSETQRNKGNFPGRFSGRQFSNSRSEMNVSTLELGDSALYLCASSSGQGIGYEQYFGPGTRLTVT.